A selection of T cell receptor beta chains follows, all from one sample in a study of blood T cell repertoires in COVID-19. Libraries were prepared by immunoSEQ multiplex PCR; TCRdb keeps only in-frame clonotypes and omits some of them. The sample consists of more than 150,000 clones, less than 85% of them appearing once. Sequencing used peripheral blood. All receptors come from a human donor in a cohort sampled during active COVID-19. Each CDR3 is given with its conserved first and last residue. A D gene is named only where the DNA matches it firmly. The size of a clone is reported for some rows only, either as once, few or many, or as a class for expanded clones.

j_call d_call clone_size v_call cdr3_nt cdr3_aa
TRBJ2-7 NA once TRBV12-3/TRBV12-4 TGTGCCAGCAGTTTAGACAGTTACGAGCAGTACTTC CASSLDSYEQYF
TRBJ2-3 TRBD2 NA TRBV27 TGTGCCAGCAGTTTATCGGGTGTTGGGGGGACTAGCGGACGACAAGATACGCAGTATTTT CASSLSGVGGTSGRQDTQYF
TRBJ1-3 TRBD1 NA TRBV9 TGTGCCAGCAGCACGAGATCCGGGACAGGGGTGATTCCTGGAAACACCATATATTTT CASSTRSGTGVIPGNTIYF
TRBJ1-1 NA NA TRBV6-5 TGTGCCAGCAGTTACTCATCAGTTGCTACTGAAGCTTTCTTT CASSYSSVATEAFF
TRBJ1-1 NA few TRBV7-9 TGTGCCAGCATTGGGAGGAACACTGAAGCTTTCTTT CASIGRNTEAFF
TRBJ2-2 TRBD1 NA TRBV11-3 TGTGCCAGCAGCTTAGAGTTAACAGGGGGTACCGGGGAGCTGTTTTTT CASSLELTGGTGELFF
TRBJ1-6 TRBD1 NA TRBV30 TGTGCCTGGAGTGGAGGGGACAGGGTCCATTCACCCCTCCACTTT CAWSGGDRVHSPLHF
TRBJ2-7 TRBD1 NA TRBV5-1 TGCGCCAGCAGCTTGGACGCAGGGGGCATCTACGAGCAGTACTTC CASSLDAGGIYEQYF
TRBJ2-7 TRBD2 NA TRBV13 TGTGCCAGCAGCTTAGGAGGCGGGGGTAGCTCCTACGAGCAGTACTTC CASSLGGGGSSYEQYF
TRBJ2-5 TRBD2 NA TRBV12-5 TGTGCTAGTGGTCTCCGTGGGTTAGCGGGGGGCGGAGAAGAGACCCAGTACTTC CASGLRGLAGGGEETQYF
TRBJ1-5 NA NA TRBV27 TGTGCCAGCAGTTTTTTGCGGGATGGGCAGCCCCAGCATTTT CASSFLRDGQPQHF
TRBJ1-2 NA NA TRBV10-3 TGTGCCATCAGTGTTGGACAGAACTATGGCTACACCTTC CAISVGQNYGYTF
TRBJ2-7 NA NA TRBV11-2 TGTGCCAGCAGCTACACCTACGAGCAGTACTTC CASSYTYEQYF
TRBJ2-1 NA NA TRBV10-3 TGTGCCATAGCCCGAATACTTGCGGGCGAGCAGTTCTTC CAIARILAGEQFF
TRBJ2-2 NA NA TRBV11-2 TGTGCCAGCAGCTCGAGAGGTACCGGGGAGCTGTTTTTT CASSSRGTGELFF
TRBJ1-1 TRBD1 few TRBV30 TGTGCCTGGAGTAGCGGGACAGGGGGACGGACTGAAGCTTTCTTT CAWSSGTGGRTEAFF
TRBJ2-2 NA NA TRBV3-1/TRBV3-2 TGTGCCAGCAGCCAAGGACTTATCGGCGGGGAGCTGTTTTTT CASSQGLIGGELFF
TRBJ1-6 NA NA TRBV18 TGTGCCAGCTCACCACCTGGAGACAGAGATAATTCACCCCTCCACTTT CASSPPGDRDNSPLHF
TRBJ1-2 NA NA TRBV5-1 TGCGCCAGCAGCCCCCTGGGGGGTAACTATGGCTACACCTTC CASSPLGGNYGYTF
TRBJ2-7 TRBD2 NA TRBV5-1 TGCGCCAGCAGCATGGGGACTAGCGGGACAGGAGAGCAGTACTTC CASSMGTSGTGEQYF
TRBJ2-2 TRBD1 NA TRBV13 TGTGCCAGCAGCTCCGTTTTAGACAGGGGGCGGTCCGGGGAGCTGTTTTTT CASSSVLDRGRSGELFF
TRBJ1-3 NA NA TRBV9 TGTGCCAGCAGCCCCCGAACAGTCGGCTCTGGAAACACCATATATTTT CASSPRTVGSGNTIYF
TRBJ1-1 TRBD1 NA TRBV3-1/TRBV3-2 TGTGCCAGCAGCCCTCGGACAGGGGGCACTGAAGCTTTCTTT CASSPRTGGTEAFF
TRBJ1-5 NA NA TRBV12-3/TRBV12-4 TGTGCCAGCAGTTTCGGGGGGCTGCCCCAGCATTTT CASSFGGLPQHF
TRBJ1-4 NA NA TRBV19 TGTGCCAGTAGTATTACCGCGGGAGAAAAACTGTTTTTT CASSITAGEKLFF
TRBJ1-4 TRBD1 NA TRBV19 TGTGCCAGTAGTCTCAGGACAGGGGGCTACGAAAAACTGTTTTTT CASSLRTGGYEKLFF
TRBJ2-5 NA NA TRBV5-1 TGCGCCAGCAGCTTAGACAGTGTTAAAGAGACCCAGTACTTC CASSLDSVKETQYF
TRBJ2-7 NA NA TRBV6-1 TGTGCCAGCAGTGAAATGACGGGAGTCGGCGAGCAGTACTTC CASSEMTGVGEQYF
TRBJ1-2 NA NA TRBV2 TGTGCCAGCCCGCCAGGGAACTATGGCTACACCTTC CASPPGNYGYTF
TRBJ2-1 NA NA TRBV4-1 TGCGCCAGCAGCCAAGACGCTGCAGGGGCCTACAATGAGCAGTTCTTC CASSQDAAGAYNEQFF